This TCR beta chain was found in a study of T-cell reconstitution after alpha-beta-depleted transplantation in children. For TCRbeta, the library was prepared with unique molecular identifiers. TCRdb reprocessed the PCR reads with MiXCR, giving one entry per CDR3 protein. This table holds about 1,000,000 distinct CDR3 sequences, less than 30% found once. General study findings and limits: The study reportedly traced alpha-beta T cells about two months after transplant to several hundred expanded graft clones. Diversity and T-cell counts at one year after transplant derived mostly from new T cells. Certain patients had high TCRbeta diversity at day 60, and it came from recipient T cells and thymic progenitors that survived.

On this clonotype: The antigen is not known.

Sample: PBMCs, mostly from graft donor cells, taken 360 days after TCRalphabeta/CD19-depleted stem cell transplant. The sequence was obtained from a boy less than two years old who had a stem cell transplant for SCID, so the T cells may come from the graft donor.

CDR3 sequence: CASSVDSTNYGYTF. CDR3 bases: TGCGCCAGCAGCGTTGACAGCACTAACTATGGCTACACCTTC. This chain uses TRBV5-1 with TRBJ1-2, with D perhaps TRBD1 (5 bases). The CDR3 loop spans 14 amino acids. CDR1 and CDR2 (germline): SGHRS, YFSETQ. Trimming removed 4 bases at V and 0 bases at J, with 10 bases between. Complete variable domain (other parts from reference TRBV5-1 and TRBJ1-2): KAGVTQTPRYLIKTRGQQVTLSCSPISGHRSVSWYQQTPGQGLQFLFEYFSETQRNKGNFPGRFSGRQFSNSRSEMNVSTLELGDSALYLCASSVDSTNYGYTFGSGTRLTVV.